This entry describes one T cell receptor (beta chain). This receptor's antigen is unknown. Within one base of it there is no much larger clone, and no base qualities were kept. The data were obtained in a study of cytomegalovirus exposure and HLA in healthy donors listed by TCRdb under 2017. Turning to the overall study: In an earlier analysis of 587 of the donors, 276 Gb of sequence data and approximately 120 million unique TCR beta sequences from about 179 million T cells were reported. An early release that covered about 600 HLA-typed donors contained 250 to 350 gigabases of sequencing data and tens of millions of unique TCR sequences. Of the roughly 400 genotyped donors, less than 85% were placed in the genetic ancestry cluster associated with self-reported Caucasian donors. The study aimed to test whether cataloging public T cell receptors could reveal signatures of past pathogen exposure. Using immunosequencing, the study profiled T cell repertoires from about 650 subjects and related those repertoires to cytomegalovirus serostatus. Along with the roughly 700-subject first cohort, a separate validation cohort of around 110 different subjects was used. To predict cytomegalovirus infection status, the study combined high-throughput TCR immunosequencing, statistical association of individual TCRs with disease status, and machine learning. A later analysis re-analyzed previously published TCR beta repertoires from 666 donors and added high-resolution HLA genotyping to study TCR occurrence patterns. Rather than using new phenotypic data, the later analysis identified candidate immune exposures from TCR beta sequences and from how often those sequences occurred across donors. In an earlier analysis of a few hundred of the donors, high-throughput TCR beta sequencing was used to judge whether each TCR beta V gene segment behaved as functional or pseudogenic. Donor age, sex, ethnicity and CMV serostatus were collected together with the repertoire data. A later genetic analysis used genome-wide SNP genotypes for about 60% of the roughly 700 donors, treating that subset as a discovery cohort. Every discovery cohort repertoire had been produced on one sequencing platform. Both class I and class II loci were covered by HLA typing, at four-digit resolution. The number of donors typed differed by locus, with about 629-640 for A, B, C, DRB1 and DQB1, 522 for DQA1, 600 to 610 for DPA1, and roughly 450 for DPB1. Four or five DR-DQ haplotypes were treated as single units for association and clustering because of strong linkage in the cohort. On average, roughly 250,000 unique TCR beta nucleotide sequences were sequenced per donor among 398 genotyped donors of the cohort, with 15% to 20% of those sequences being non-productive. Study-wide findings and limitations: Strong co-occurrence of HLA alleles, especially DR and DQ, made assigning TCR associations to individual alleles difficult. Cytomegalovirus status was reported to be diagnosed by the classifier with high specificity and sensitivity in both the original and validation cohorts. Linkage disequilibrium might explain the correlated functional status among segregating V segments, but an unknown experimental factor could not be ruled out. In an earlier analysis of some 550 of the donors, most TCR beta V segments were observed in productive rearrangements about 87% or about 30% of the time, broadly matching IMGT annotations. Most CMV-associated TCR beta chains appeared to be HLA-restricted in a later analysis, and the HLA associations seemed to be driven largely by CMV exposure. A cluster of highly shared sequence variants was judged likely to represent a technical artifact of the sequencing pipeline. In a later analysis, 15,000 to 20,000 TCR beta sequences were associated with specific HLA alleles at a false discovery rate of 0.05. A total of fewer than 200 TCR beta chains were listed by the study as associated with cytomegalovirus. A further reported finding was that TCR beta sequences accurately predicted the HLA-A and HLA-B alleles for most subjects in the first cohort. The authors suggested that the approach could potentially be generalized to other disease states and immunological phenotypes. Immune exposure information for the cohort was limited to CMV serostatus. The earlier analysis of 587 of the donors excluded 15 to 20 rarely observed V segments, including chromosome 9 orphons, because counts were too low. Because HLA typing was unavailable for some donors at each locus, only the typed subset was used in association tests. A later analysis found that TCR association rates varied across HLA loci, with DRB1 alleles showing the most associated TCRs and HLA-C alleles the fewest. Compared with equally common non-associated chains, HLA-associated TCR beta chains in a later analysis were more clonally expanded and had lower generation probabilities. In vitro tests confirmed that a few of the cytomegalovirus-associated TCR beta chains recognize cytomegalovirus antigens. Sequencing depth was assumed to be roughly uniform across donors in the presence/absence analyses, though that assumption may not hold. The cohort was sequenced for TCR beta chains only, and without alpha or paired-chain data the features that could be detected were limited. A later analysis reported that several top co-occurrence clusters appeared linked to parvovirus B19, influenza, CMV and Epstein-Barr virus. An association between a missense DCLRE1C variant and V-gene and J-gene trimming of TCR beta chains was found in a later genetic analysis and replicated in an independent cohort. A later genetic analysis reported fewer N-insertions in productive TCRs among donors in an Asian-associated ancestry cluster than the roughly 670-donor mean. Across donors, most TCR sequences were observed very rarely, whereas some public TCRs were present in many individuals.

The library relied on the immunoSEQ multiplex PCR assay. A mixture of 60 forward primers for TCR Vbeta segments and 13 reverse primers for TCR Jbeta segments was used in the multiplex PCR. The CDR3 region of rearranged TCR beta genes was amplified from genomic DNA with a multiplex PCR assay. The Illumina HiSeq System was used to sequence the amplified TCR beta libraries as 87-base-pair reads. Concerning the study's data processing: A later analysis tallied 75 million to 85 million unique TCR beta chains across the 610 or so repertoires, and approximately 11 million of those chains were shared by two or more donors. To remove PCR and sequencing errors, raw reads were error-corrected and collapsed into unique sequences using a nearest-neighbor algorithm that merged closely related sequences. Alignment of CDR3 sequences to IMGT reference sequences was used to assign V, D and J gene segments. For a sequence to be retained, a match of at least six nucleotides was required to both a V gene segment and a J gene segment. A rearrangement counted as productive if the CDR3 had no stop codons and remained in frame with V and J, and every other rearrangement counted as non-productive. Following IMGT convention, CDR3 was defined as the stretch from the second conserved V-encoded cysteine to the conserved J-encoded phenylalanine. Sequences without an unambiguous match to a single V gene segment were excluded from the earlier analysis of a few hundred of the donors. In an earlier analysis of 587 of the donors, a V segment was called functional when productive rearrangements were above 56.7%, and segregating when the standard deviation between donors exceeded 5%. To diagnose cytomegalovirus status from the catalog of TCR beta chain sequences, a statistical classification framework was built. V and J gene assignment, in a later analysis, came from comparing TCR nucleotide sequences with IMGT/GENE-DB human TR gene sequences. The TCRdist pipeline was used in a later analysis to assign CDR3 sequences and most-parsimonious VDJ recombination scenarios. A later analysis defined each TCR beta chain by its CDR3 amino acid sequence plus V-gene family, and excluded reads lacking a unique V-gene family. To address suspected cross-contamination and a sequencing artifact, a later analysis removed approximately 600 highly shared, low-generation-probability nucleotide sequences. For each public chain, a later analysis derived a clonal expansion index from normalized ranks of inferred template counts within each repertoire. In a later analysis, generation probabilities were computed with a VDJ recombination model fitted to out-of-frame rearrangements, and the resulting probabilities were checked against IGoR. In a later analysis, hypergeometric tests were used to score TCR-TCR, TCR-HLA and TCR-CMV co-occurrence, with a repertoire-size bias correction applied to TCR pairs. False discovery rates were estimated in a later analysis by permuting HLA or CMV assignments 20 times. A later analysis grouped co-occurring TCRs with DBSCAN, adding TCRdist sequence similarity when clustering within HLA-allele-positive subsets. For co-occurrence clustering, repertoires with fewer than 30,000 or more than 120,000 public chains were excluded, along with about five repertoires with anomalous nucleotide sharing. TCRdb limited this immuneACCESS table to in-frame rearrangements with V and J called. A share of clones is missing; checked studies link under half to unresolved V genes, and the rest is unexplained. V, J and clone size were drawn from that table, and D and trimming were deduced from the DNA. The sample profile shows 150,000 to 200,000 clones; 82% of them were found once. 1.7% of the sample belongs to the ten largest clones.

The cohort comprised 550 to 700 healthy bone marrow donors. At the time of sampling, all cohort members were nominally healthy, though unrecorded immune exposures were likely present. The donor was CMV seronegative and belonged to the group of 380 or so seronegative cohort members. A peripheral blood sample was collected from each donor, and TCR beta sequencing was performed on peripheral blood mononuclear cells. The Qiagen DNeasy Blood Extraction Kit was used to extract genomic DNA from the blood cell samples. The TCR was taken from a woman aged 18-29 years in good health and CMV-seronegative. Material: PBMCs.

CDR3 reads: CSVRGFEVETQYF. The nucleotides read TGCAGCGTCCGGGGATTCGAAGTGGAGACCCAGTACTTC. The sequence is built from TRBV29-1 and TRBJ2-5; perhaps TRBD2 is the D gene, with 5 bases matching. Measured from the cysteine to the phenylalanine, the CDR3 is 13 residues long. CDR3 DNA only is kept here, 39 bases in frame from base 1. Between the V and J ends, shortened by 6 bases and 5 bases respectively, the junction contains 16 bases. According to the germline V gene, CDR1 reads SQVTM and CDR2 reads ANQGSEA.